This entry features one T cell receptor (beta chain) sequence. Amplified material comprised TCR beta CDR3 regions derived from RNA transcripts. Second-round multiplex PCR came after first-round RT-PCR with HTBI primers. TCRdb reanalysed the multiplex PCR reads using MiXCR and keeps one entry per CDR3 protein. The sample holds 600,000 to 950,000 distinct CDR3 sequences; 35% to 50% are singletons and the top ten take 44%. The data are from a study of Graves' ophthalmopathy and Graves' hyperthyroidism. The V gene lost 4 bases and the J gene lost 6 bases, with 20 bases spanning the gap. The CDR3 is 15 residues long. CDR1 is SGDLS and CDR2 is YYNGEE in the germline V gene.

This receptor was obtained from an adult man with Graves' ophthalmopathy. Sequenced material: peripheral blood. This chain links TRBV9 with TRBJ2-7; tentatively, D is TRBD1 or TRBD2 (7 bases each). CDR3 nucleotide sequence: TGTGCCAGCAGCCTAGAGGGGGCGGGAGTATCCGAGCAGTACTTC. It specifies CASSLEGAGVSEQYF.